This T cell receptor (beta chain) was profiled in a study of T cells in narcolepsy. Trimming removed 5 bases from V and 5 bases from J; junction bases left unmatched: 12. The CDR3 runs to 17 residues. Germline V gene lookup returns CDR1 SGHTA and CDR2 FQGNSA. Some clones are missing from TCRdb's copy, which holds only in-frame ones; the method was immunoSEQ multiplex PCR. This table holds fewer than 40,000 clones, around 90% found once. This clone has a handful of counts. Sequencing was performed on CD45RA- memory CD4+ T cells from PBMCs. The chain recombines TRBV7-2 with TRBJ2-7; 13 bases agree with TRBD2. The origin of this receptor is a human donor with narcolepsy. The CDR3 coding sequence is TGTGCCAGCAGCGATACGGGGACTAGCGGGGCGGGGGACGAGCAGTACTTC. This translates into CASSDTGTSGAGDEQYF.